These 8 T cell receptor beta chains originate from one sample sequenced in a study of blood T cell repertoires in COVID-19. Here immunoSEQ multiplex PCR was the method, and the copy in TCRdb shows in-frame clones only, minus some. The sample shows about 160,000 clones, 60% to 80% of them seen only once. The sequenced sample was peripheral blood. These receptors came from a man in his 70s with acute or convalescent COVID-19.

CDR3 nucleotide sequence: TGTGCCAGTAGTTCTGCGGACAGGGTGGATGAAAAACTGTTTTTT. It yields the protein CASSSADRVDEKLFF. The chain has TRBV19 and TRBJ1-4; 8 positions agree with TRBD1. Germline CDR1 is LNHDA and CDR2 is SQIVND (reference sequence). V trimming: 5 bases; J trimming: 6 bases; junction bases outside the gene matches: 8. CDR3 length equals 15 residues.

This clone occurred many times. V usage is TRBV5-6 and J usage is TRBJ1-5; D remains ambiguous. Per the germline V gene, CDR1 is SGHDT and CDR2 is YYEEEE. This CDR3 spans 10 amino acids. V was clipped by 4 bases and J by 7 bases, with 3 bases between them. The CDR3, as DNA: TGTGCCAGCAGCAGCCAGCCCCAGCATTTT. Translation gives CASSSQPQHF.

The chain carries TRBV5-6 and TRBJ2-1; no reliable D call. CDR1 and CDR2 (germline): SGHDT, YYEEEE. The CDR3 consists of 17 residues. Trimming took off 4 bases at V and 0 bases at J, with 17 bases between the two ends. Here the CDR3 reads CASSPNEVKSSYNEQFF. The DNA of the CDR3 is TGTGCCAGCAGCCCCAATGAGGTCAAGAGCTCCTACAATGAGCAGTTCTTC.

This clone appeared a single time. The V and J genes are TRBV5-8 and TRBJ2-7; 8 bases fit TRBD1. Trimming cost V 2 bases and J 4 bases; bases outside gene matches: 8. Germline CDR1 and CDR2: SGHTS and YDEGEE. The CDR3 has 15 amino acids. CDR3 in amino acids: CASSLIPGGHYEQYF. The CDR3 nucleotides read TGTGCCAGCAGCTTAATCCCAGGGGGCCATTACGAGCAGTACTTC.

V usage is TRBV10-3 and J usage is TRBJ1-5; D is unresolved. The CDR3 spans 12 residues. Germline V gene sequence: CDR1 ENHRY, CDR2 SYGVKD. With 4 bases removed from V and 4 bases from J, the gap between germline ends came to 5 bases. The CDR3 region is CAISAGNQPQHF. CDR3 DNA sequence: TGTGCCATCAGTGCGGGGAATCAGCCCCAGCATTTT.

V and J are TRBV5-8 and TRBJ2-5, with TRBD1 matching over 8 bases. Trimming took 2 bases from V and 5 from J; bases not matched to a gene: 8. CDR3 length equals 15 residues. Germline loops: CDR1 SGHTS, CDR2 YDEGEE. The CDR3 DNA follows: TGTGCCAGCAGCTTAGAGGACAGGGTTGGGGAGACCCAGTACTTC. This sequence encodes CASSLEDRVGETQYF.

This chain links TRBV5-6 with TRBJ1-1; 10 positions agree with TRBD1. V gave up 0 bases and J gave up 1 base; unmatched junction bases: 3. The CDR3 consists of 16 residues. Germline V gene sequence: CDR1 SGHDT, CDR2 YYEEEE. CDR3 coding DNA: TGTGCCAGCAGCTTGGAAGACAGGGGGCAGAACACTGAAGCTTTCTTT. It is translated as CASSLEDRGQNTEAFF.

The table lists this clone with many counts. The genes are TRBV4-2 and TRBJ2-7; 7 bases are a match to TRBD1. The germline CDR1 and CDR2 sequences are LGHNA and YNFKEQ. This CDR3 spans 15 amino acids. J gave up 2 bases and V 4 bases, and 8 bases lay outside the gene matches. The CDR3 DNA reads as TGTGCCAGCAGCCCCCAGACAGGGCCGGCCTACGAGCAGTACTTC. Its translation: CASSPQTGPAYEQYF.